Following are 23 T cell receptor beta chains from one sample sequenced in a study of T-cell memory formation after mild COVID-19 (dated by TCRdb to the early 2020s). The library relied on 5' RACE. TCRdb lists the instrument as Illumina NovaSeq 6000. Using fastp at Q25 and MiXCR, TCRdb reprocessed the public reads and kept productive beta chains. A single entry per CDR3 protein holds the most common genes and DNA from its merged rows. Present in this sample are 350,000 to 500,000 distinct CDR3 sequences, roughly 18% of which were seen just once. Jointly, the top ten make up about 22% of the sample. Source material: PBMCs or a T cell subset sorted from them (not recorded which). The source of these receptors is a man aged 18 to 29 who had mild COVID-19 (a few samples of this study predate the infection). The sample titles of this study are shuffled in the database, so cell type and time point are left out; the donor was told from shared clones.

This sequence joins TRBV12-3 or TRBV12-4 and TRBJ1-5; 7 bases are a match to TRBD1. V gave up 6 bases and J gave up 4 bases; unmatched junction bases: 9. The length of the CDR3 is 15 residues. The CDR3 region has the DNA TGTGCCAGCAGCCCACTTGAGGGGGCGAATCAGCCCCAGCATTTT. Encoded protein: CASSPLEGANQPQHF.

This chain connects TRBV20-1 to TRBJ1-5; D gene uncertain. Germline V gives CDR1 DFQATT, CDR2 SNEGSKA (reference sequence). The CDR3 extends over 13 amino acids. Trimming pared 0 bases from V and 7 bases from J, leaving 10 bases between. CDR3 nucleotide sequence: TGCAGTGCTAGAGAACGCCCCGGACAGCCCCAGCATTTT. It specifies CSARERPGQPQHF.

This clonotype turned up a few times. This chain uses TRBV7-6 with TRBJ2-6; D not certain. This CDR3 spans 15 amino acids. The V gene's germline CDR1 is SGHVS and CDR2 FNYEAQ. Trimming removed 6 bases from V and 0 bases from J, with 9 bases in between. The CDR3 sequence is CASSYANSGANVLTF. CDR3 nucleotides: TGTGCCAGCAGTTATGCCAACTCTGGGGCCAACGTCCTGACTTTC.

This clonotype was seen a few times. The chain is built from TRBV7-9 and TRBJ2-2, with 7 nucleotides matching TRBD1. Losses at the gene ends were 5 bases for V and 5 bases for J; bases not matched to a gene: 5. This CDR3 has 14 amino acids. From germline, CDR1 is SEHNR and CDR2 FQNEAQ (reference sequence). CDR3 bases: TGTGCCAGCAGCATTACAGGGGCGACCGGGGAGCTGTTTTTT. It specifies CASSITGATGELFF.

This clonotype was seen more than once but under ten times. The chain links TRBV7-6 to TRBJ2-1, with D perhaps TRBD1 (6 bases). The germline V gene has CDR1 SGHVS and CDR2 FNYEAQ. The V end was cut by 5 bases, the J end by 2 bases, with 13 bases between. CDR3 length: 15 residues. The CDR3 coding sequence is TGTGCCAGCAGCGCCGGGACAAGGACCTACAATGAGCAGTTCTTC. This gives the protein CASSAGTRTYNEQFF.

The J gene is TRBJ1-1, the V gene TRBV2; tentative D call: TRBD1 (5 bases). This CDR3 is 14 amino acids long. Per the germline V gene, CDR1 is SNHLY and CDR2 is FYNNEI. V lost 1 base and J lost 5, with 11 bases in between. CDR3 protein: CASSEEGKGTEAFF. The CDR3 DNA reads as TGTGCCAGCAGTGAAGAGGGGAAGGGGACTGAAGCTTTCTTT.

In its sample, this clonotype was seen a few times. The chain has TRBV2 and TRBJ1-6, with D maybe TRBD1 (6 bases). V lost 0 bases and J lost 8, with 11 bases in between. Germline-derived CDR1 and CDR2 are SNHLY and FYNNEI. CDR3 length: 15 amino acids. The CDR3 nucleotides are TGTGCCAGCAGTGAAGCGCGGGCAGGGGATTCACCCCTCCACTTT. Its translation: CASSEARAGDSPLHF.

This clonotype was counted ten times or more. The rearrangement joins TRBV11-2 to TRBJ2-2, with 7 bases lining up with TRBD1. Trimming cost V 4 bases and J 5 bases; bases outside gene matches: 1. CDR1 is SGHAT and CDR2 is FQNNGV in the germline V gene. The CDR3 has 13 amino acids. The CDR3 is CASSSRGTGELFF. The CDR3 DNA reads as TGTGCCAGCAGCTCCAGGGGGACCGGGGAGCTGTTTTTT.

The J gene is TRBJ2-1, the V gene TRBV12-3 or TRBV12-4, with 8 positions matching TRBD2. V shed 8 bases and J 7 bases; nucleotides not matched to a gene: 22. The CDR3 loop spans 18 amino acids. CDR3 sequence: CASYPTLTLRGGPNEQFF. CDR3 nucleotide sequence: TGTGCCAGCTACCCGACCCTCACCCTCCGGGGGGGCCCGAATGAGCAGTTCTTC.

This clonotype occurred many times. The rearrangement joins TRBV4-3 to TRBJ2-3; TRBD2 is a possible D gene (5 bases). CDR3 length: 15 residues. V lost 1 base to trimming and J lost 2 bases, with 10 bases between them. CDR1 and CDR2 from the germline V gene are LGHNA and YSLEER. As DNA, the CDR3 is TGCGCCAGCAGCCAAGGGAATAGCGACACAGATACGCAGTATTTT. It yields the protein CASSQGNSDTDTQYF.

This clonotype has a handful of counts. This chain links TRBV28 with TRBJ2-1; perhaps TRBD2 as D (6 bases). CDR1 is MDHEN, CDR2 SYDVKM, per germline. The CDR3 totals 14 residues. Trimming took 6 bases from V and 8 from J, leaving 17 bases between them. This CDR3 reads CASSSPGVVDEQFF. In DNA form, the CDR3 reads TGTGCCAGCAGCTCCCCGGGGGTAGTCGATGAGCAGTTCTTC.

This clonotype has a handful of counts. The CDR3 is CASSPKPGGYTF. CDR3 coding DNA: TGTGCCAGCAGCCCGAAGCCGGGGGGCTACACCTTC. This chain links TRBV7-2 with TRBJ1-2; D uncertain. The CDR3 spans 12 residues. Looked up from germline, CDR1 is SGHTA and CDR2 is FQGNSA. The V end lost 5 bases, the J end lost 8 bases, and 12 bases lay between the germline ends.

This clonotype came up many times. The chain employs TRBV2 and TRBJ2-3; perhaps TRBD2 as D (7 bases). The CDR3 length is 15 residues. Trimming cost V 4 bases and J 3 bases, with 14 bases left between them. Germline loops: CDR1 SNHLY, CDR2 FYNNEI. This CDR3 is CASSGRGGGTDTQYF. DNA of the CDR3: TGTGCCAGCAGTGGAAGGGGGGGCGGGACAGATACGCAGTATTTT. Filled out from reference TRBV2 and TRBJ2-3, the complete variable domain reads EPEVTQTPSHQVTQMGQEVILRCVPISNHLYFYWYRQILGQKVEFLVSFYNNEISEKSEIFDDQFSVERPDGSNFTLKIRSTKLEDSAMYFCASSGRGGGTDTQYFGPGTRLTVL.

The sample holds a few counts of this clonotype. The gene calls are TRBV27 and TRBJ2-2, with 10 bases matching TRBD2. The CDR3 extends over 16 amino acids. CDR1 and CDR2 from the germline V gene are MNHEY and SMNVEV (reference sequence). J was trimmed by 8 bases and V by 6 bases; bases with no gene match: 12. The CDR3 DNA sequence: TGTGCCAGCAGGAAGATAGCGGGGGGACCCGGTGGGGAGCTGTTTTTT. Amino acid sequence: CASRKIAGGPGGELFF.

This clonotype was counted only a few times. The J gene is TRBJ2-5, the V gene TRBV20-1; 9 positions match TRBD2. The CDR3 spans 12 residues. The germline V gene encodes CDR1 DFQATT and CDR2 SNEGSKA (reference sequence). V was clipped by 6 bases and J by 1 base; unmatched bases: 0. DNA of the CDR3: TGCAGTGCAGCGGGGGGCCAAGAGACCCAGTACTTC. This translates into CSAAGGQETQYF.

The V gene is TRBV4-3, the J gene TRBJ1-5, with 10 bases that match TRBD1. The V and J ends lost 4 bases and 6 bases, in that order; junction bases with no gene match: 3. The V gene's germline CDR1 is LGHNA and CDR2 YSLEER. CDR3 size: 14 residues. The CDR3 loop is CASSRRQGAQPQHF. CDR3 DNA sequence: TGCGCCAGCAGCCGGCGACAGGGGGCTCAGCCCCAGCATTTT.

CDR3: CASPGGKTQYF. In DNA form, the CDR3 reads TGTGCCAGTCCAGGGGGCAAGACCCAGTACTTC. The gene calls are TRBV27 and TRBJ2-5, with 8 nucleotides matching TRBD1. The CDR3 runs 11 residues. Germline assignment: CDR1 MNHEY and CDR2 SMNVEV (reference sequence). With V trimmed by 9 bases and J by 6 bases, 3 bases remained unmatched.

This clonotype was recorded many times. The rearrangement links TRBV4-3 to TRBJ1-6; D gene uncertain. V lost 0 bases to trimming and J lost 5 bases, with 8 bases between them. The germline gives CDR1 LGHNA, CDR2 YSLEER. The CDR3 consists of 15 residues. As DNA, the CDR3 is TGCGCCAGCAGCCAAGACGCGCAGAATAATTCACCCCTCCACTTT. This codes for CASSQDAQNNSPLHF.

This clonotype came up a few times. This chain joins TRBV13 and TRBJ2-1; 11 positions agree with TRBD1. Germline V gives CDR1 PRHDT, CDR2 FYEKMQ (reference sequence). CDR3 length equals 16 residues. The V gene end was trimmed by 3 bases and the J gene end by 6 bases; junction bases not matched to a gene: 7. CDR3 DNA: TGTGCCAGCAGCTTGGCCGGGACAGGGGGACGCAATGAGCAGTTCTTC. Residues: CASSLAGTGGRNEQFF.

The V gene is TRBV28, the J gene TRBJ1-5; 7 bases agree with TRBD1. The CDR3 totals 15 residues. Germline lookup yields CDR1 MDHEN and CDR2 SYDVKM. The junction had 6 bases not matched to a gene; V was cut back by 4 bases and J by 3 bases. Written as DNA, the CDR3 is TGTGCCAGCAGTTCCGGGACAGCATTCAATCAGCCCCAGCATTTT. It encodes CASSSGTAFNQPQHF.

Only a few counts were recorded for this clonotype. This sequence joins TRBV28 and TRBJ2-1; D gene unclear. The CDR3 totals 14 residues. The V and J ends lost 5 bases and 14 bases respectively, with 22 bases between them. Per germline, CDR1 MDHEN and CDR2 SYDVKM. CDR3: CASSAADGLIQEFF. CDR3 nucleotide sequence: TGTGCCAGCAGTGCGGCGGACGGTTTAATTCAGGAGTTCTTC.

This clonotype was seen more than once but under ten times. CDR3 in DNA: TGTGCCAGCAGCTTGAGTACCTTGCTCAATGAGCAGTTCTTC. It encodes CASSLSTLLNEQFF. V gene TRBV7-9 combines with J gene TRBJ2-1; the D is unclear. Trimming removed 3 bases at V and 6 bases at J, with 12 bases between. This CDR3 has 14 residues. Germline V lookup: CDR1 SEHNR, CDR2 FQNEAQ (reference sequence).

This clonotype turned up a few times. The rearrangement links TRBV4-3 to TRBJ1-5; the D gene is possibly TRBD1 (5 bases). Germline V CDR1 and CDR2: LGHNA, YSLEER. V dropped 0 bases and J dropped 2 bases, with 5 bases sitting between them. The CDR3 extends over 14 amino acids. The CDR3 nucleotides are TGCGCCAGCAGCCAAGAACAGGGCAATCAGCCCCAGCATTTT. This translates into CASSQEQGNQPQHF.